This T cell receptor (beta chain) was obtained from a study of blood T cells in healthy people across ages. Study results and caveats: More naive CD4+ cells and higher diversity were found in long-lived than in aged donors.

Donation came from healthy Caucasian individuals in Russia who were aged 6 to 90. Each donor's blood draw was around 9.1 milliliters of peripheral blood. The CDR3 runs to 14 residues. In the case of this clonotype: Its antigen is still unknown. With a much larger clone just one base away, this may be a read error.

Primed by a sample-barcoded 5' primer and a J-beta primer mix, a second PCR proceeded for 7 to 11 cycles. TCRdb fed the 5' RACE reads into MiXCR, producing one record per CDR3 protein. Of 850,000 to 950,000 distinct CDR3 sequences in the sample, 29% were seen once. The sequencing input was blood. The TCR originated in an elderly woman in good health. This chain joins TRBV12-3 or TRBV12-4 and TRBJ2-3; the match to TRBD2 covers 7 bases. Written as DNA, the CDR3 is TGTGCCAGCAGTGGGGGGGGGATCACAGATGCGCAGTATTTT. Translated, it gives CASSGGGITDAQYF.